The 6 T cell receptor beta chains in this list originate from one sample, sequenced in a study of neurological immune-mediated disorders. TCRdb processed the 5' RACE reads anew with MiXCR; each CDR3 protein has one entry. The data contain around 69,000 distinct CDR3 sequences, more than 8.5% of them singletons. As to time point: longitudinal time-point 1 (baseline). The specimen was PBMCs. These TCRs come from a man in his thirties or forties in good health.

This clonotype was recorded many times. The chain recombines TRBV6-5 with TRBJ2-2; D is unresolved. The CDR3 length is 16 residues. The V end was cut by 2 bases, the J end by 2 bases, with 12 bases between. Germline V gene data show CDR1 as MNHEY and CDR2 as SVGAGI. CDR3 loop: CASSYAKYPNTGELFF. In nucleotides, the CDR3 is TGTGCCAGCAGTTACGCCAAGTACCCTAACACCGGGGAGCTGTTTTTT.

This clonotype was recorded many times. The CDR3: CASSLDSYYGYTF. CDR3 in DNA: TGTGCCAGCAGTTTAGACAGCTACTATGGCTACACCTTC. This rearrangement joins TRBV12-3 or TRBV12-4 to TRBJ1-2; D unresolved. Deletions cut 1 base from V and 3 bases from J, with 6 bases between. The CDR3 has 13 amino acids.

This clonotype was detected many times. The chain has TRBV20-1 and TRBJ2-6; possibly TRBD2 for D (5 bases). Deletions cut 6 bases from V and 4 bases from J, with 16 bases between. Germline values: CDR1 DFQATT, CDR2 SNEGSKA (reference sequence). The CDR3 spans 15 residues. The CDR3: CSAEIGLTGANVLTF. In nucleotides, the CDR3 is TGCAGTGCCGAGATCGGACTGACGGGGGCCAACGTCCTGACTTTC.

This clonotype was recorded many times. The chain couples TRBV5-1 to TRBJ1-1; no definite D call. This CDR3 spans 14 amino acids. V was clipped by 0 bases and J by 2 bases, with 8 bases between them. Per germline, CDR1 SGHRS and CDR2 YFSETQ. CDR3 region: CASSLAAGNTEAFF. The CDR3 DNA is TGCGCCAGCAGCTTGGCGGCTGGCAACACTGAAGCTTTCTTT.

The sample holds many counts of this clonotype. In DNA form, the CDR3 reads TGCAGCGCGGGACGCGGCACCGGGGAGCTGTTTTTT. Its translation is CSAGRGTGELFF. The V call is TRBV20-1, the J call TRBJ2-2, with D possibly TRBD2 on 6 matching bases. This CDR3 is built from 12 residues. Germline CDR1 reads DFQATT; CDR2 reads SNEGSKA (reference sequence).

This clonotype was observed many times. The chain links TRBV28 to TRBJ2-3; no reliable D call. The germline V and J ends were trimmed by 5 bases and 7 bases, with 7 bases remaining between them. The germline V gene has CDR1 MDHEN and CDR2 SYDVKM. The CDR3 totals 11 residues. The CDR3: CASSIGYTQYF. CDR3 nucleotide sequence: TGTGCCAGCAGTATCGGTTATACGCAGTATTTT.